This entry describes one T cell receptor (beta chain). The target antigen is unknown. This entry belongs to a study of blood T cells in healthy people across ages. Study-wide findings and caveats: In long-lived donors, naive CD4+ cell counts and diversity exceeded those of aged donors.

A J-beta primer mix and a sample-barcoded 5' primer were used in a second PCR of roughly 6 to 12 cycles. TCRdb passed the 5' RACE reads through MiXCR, listing each CDR3 protein once. The data show some 710,000 distinct CDR3 sequences, with about 20% seen just once and around a fifth held by the top ten. With 1 base clipped from V and 10 bases from J, the junction kept 7 bases outside the gene matches. Germline CDR1 SGHAT, CDR2 FQNNGV. The CDR3 length is 14 residues. The chain has TRBV11-2 and TRBJ2-1; 7 nucleotides align to TRBD1. Material: blood. The TCR sequence derives from a man aged 65-85 years in good health. The CDR3 nucleotides are TGTGCCAGCAGCTTAGCACCCAGGGGGACCGAGCAGTTCTTC. Translating gives CASSLAPRGTEQFF.